This TCR beta chain emerged from a study of cytomegalovirus exposure and HLA in healthy donors. The CDR3 contains 15 residues. The V gene lost 3 bases and the J gene lost 5 bases, with 16 bases spanning the gap. Germline V gene sequence: CDR1 SNHLY, CDR2 FYNNEI. PCR used 60 Vbeta primers and 13 Jbeta primers. Repertoires were generated with immunoSEQ multiplex PCR, while TCRdb's copy carries only in-frame clones and drops some. Of about 150,000 clones in the sample, roughly 70% were seen once. The sequence derives from a man between 60 and 75 years old in good health and CMV-seronegative. The rearrangement uses TRBV2 and TRBJ1-2, with D unresolved. The sample taken for sequencing was PBMCs. The CDR3 loop reads CASSDWAPTQYGYTF. The CDR3 bases are TGTGCCAGCAGTGATTGGGCACCCACTCAATATGGCTACACCTTC.